The clone carrying this T cell receptor (beta chain) was seen only a few times. CDR3 length: 15 amino acids. Germline-derived CDR1 and CDR2 are SGHRS and YFSETQ. Germline trimming cut 4 bases from V and 6 bases from J; bases unmatched to any gene: 8. This sample was taken from a study of blood T cell repertoires in COVID-19. In the source study's methods: From reference gene primer amplification, estimates of nucleated cell counts were derived. Assay used: immunoSEQ multiplex PCR; TCRdb lists only in-frame clones, some missing. The V and J calls and the clone size are those of that table, but D and trimming were determined from the DNA. The table lists roughly 250,000 clones, approximately 90% of them singletons.

The rearrangement links TRBV5-1 to TRBJ1-4; 8 nucleotides match TRBD1. The specimen was peripheral blood. This sequence was found in a man aged 55 to 70 who had recovered from COVID-19. The CDR3 coding sequence is TGCGCCAGCAGCCACGACAGGGGCCGTGATGAAAAACTGTTTTTT. It translates to CASSHDRGRDEKLFF.